This TCR beta chain was identified during a study of OX40 agonist ivuxolimab in advanced cancers. Some clones are missing from TCRdb's copy, which holds only in-frame ones; the method was immunoSEQ multiplex PCR. The profile covers around 39,000 clones, with about 81% appearing a single time and 22% taken by the ten largest. The ends were cut back, 3 bases at V and 1 base at J, with 9 bases in the middle. This CDR3 is 14 amino acids long. Germline CDR1 WNHNN, CDR2 SYGVQD (reference sequence). Sequencing was performed on CD4+ or CD8+ T cells sorted from blood, taken in a trial of the OX40 agonist ivuxolimab. The TCR originated in an adult with an advanced solid tumor such as melanoma, head and neck, liver or kidney cancer. J is TRBJ2-5 and V is TRBV10-1; D remains ambiguous. The CDR3: CASSDGGSQETQYF. CDR3 nucleotide sequence: TGCGCCAGCAGTGATGGCGGAAGCCAAGAGACCCAGTACTTC.